The 28 T cell receptor beta chains presented below share a single source sample, sequenced in a study of Ad26.COV2.S vaccination and SARS-CoV-2 variants. Assay: immunoSEQ multiplex PCR; the TCRdb copy retains only in-frame clones and omits some. The sample yields 350,000 to 450,000 clones, roughly nine tenths seen once. Sequencing was performed on peripheral blood, taken after recovery from COVID-19. Receptors were obtained from a human donor who had recovered from COVID-19.

The CDR3 here is CASSLFPGRTGELFF. The CDR3 DNA reads as TGTGCCAGCAGTTTATTCCCGGGGCGCACCGGGGAGCTGTTTTTT. The chain links TRBV27 to TRBJ2-2; D possibly matches TRBD1 or TRBD2 (5 bases each). The V and J ends lost 1 base and 4 bases respectively, with 10 bases between them. The CDR3 is 15 residues long. Germline assignment: CDR1 MNHEY and CDR2 SMNVEV (reference sequence).

The table lists this clone with a few counts. The rearrangement joins TRBV6-6 to TRBJ1-2; a possible D gene is TRBD1 (5 bases). Germline loops: CDR1 MNHNY, CDR2 SVGAGI (reference sequence). Trimming took off 5 bases at V and 6 bases at J, with 16 bases between the two ends. This CDR3 region has 14 residues. CDR3 sequence: CASSARGETDGYTF. CDR3 in DNA: TGTGCCAGCAGTGCCCGGGGGGAAACGGATGGCTACACCTTC.

The chain uses TRBV27 and TRBJ2-5; possibly TRBD1 or TRBD2 for D (5 bases each). Looked up from germline, CDR1 is MNHEY and CDR2 is SMNVEV (reference sequence). Trimming shortened V by 8 bases and J by 5 bases, and 18 bases separated the two germline ends. This CDR3 has 14 residues. In DNA form, the CDR3 reads TGTGCCAGCTATGGGGGTGTGCCCGGGGAGACCCAGTACTTC. Protein: CASYGGVPGETQYF.

The rearrangement joins TRBV4-1 to TRBJ2-2; TRBD2 matches 15 bases. V was clipped by 5 bases and J by 6 bases; unmatched bases: 7. CDR3 size: 17 residues. Germline CDR1 MGHRA, CDR2 YSYEKL. CDR3 protein: CASSTRTSGGAAGELFF. The CDR3 DNA is TGCGCCAGCAGCACCAGGACTAGCGGGGGGGCCGCCGGGGAGCTGTTTTTT.

The CDR3 is CASSYSRGGEKLFF. Written as DNA, the CDR3 is TGTGCCAGCAGTTACTCCAGGGGTGGTGAAAAACTGTTTTTT. The J gene is TRBJ1-4, the V gene TRBV6-6; a possible D gene is TRBD1 (6 bases). Deletions cut 0 bases from V and 7 bases from J, with 9 bases between. Germline CDR1 and CDR2: MNHNY and SVGAGI (reference sequence). CDR3 length equals 14 residues.

The chain joins TRBV3-1 (or the pseudogene TRBV3-2) to TRBJ2-1, with TRBD1 matching 10 bases. This CDR3 spans 14 amino acids. V was pared by 6 bases and J by 1 base, with 0 bases of the junction left unmatched. Germline values: CDR1 LGHDT, CDR2 YNNKEL (reference sequence). The CDR3 sequence: CASRGQGSYNEQFF. The CDR3 DNA is TGTGCCAGCAGGGGACAGGGGTCCTACAATGAGCAGTTCTTC.

This clone was detected once. Other nucleotide sequences from this sample produce the same CDR3. This chain connects TRBV5-1 to TRBJ2-1; possible D gene TRBD1, 7 bases. V shed 5 bases and J shed 4 bases, with 16 bases lying between them. This CDR3 comprises 15 residues. CDR1 and CDR2 from the germline V gene are SGHRS and YFSETQ. The CDR3 region has the DNA TGCGCCAGCAGTCCCTCAGGGGGAGGATACAATGAGCAGTTCTTC. Protein sequence: CASSPSGGGYNEQFF.

V gene TRBV12-1 combines with J gene TRBJ1-1; TRBD1, the table's D call, lacks a check against the DNA. TRBV12-1 is termed a pseudogene. CDR3 size: 16 residues. The CDR3 loop is CASSTLRGLSDTEAFF. Here the CDR3 DNA reads TGTGCCAGCAGCACCCTCAGGGGCCTGTCGGACACTGAAGCTTTCTTT.

The rearrangement joins TRBV18 to TRBJ2-7, with D unclear. Trimming took 1 base from V and 4 from J, leaving 20 bases between them. The CDR3 length is 17 residues. Germline CDR1 reads KGHSH; CDR2 reads LQKENI. CDR3 in amino acids: CASSPLPLDQTLYEQYF. CDR3 DNA sequence: TGTGCCAGCTCACCACTCCCTTTGGACCAAACACTATACGAGCAGTACTTC.

The V gene is TRBV19, the J gene TRBJ1-2, with 10 bases lining up with TRBD1. There are 15 residues in the CDR3. The J segment lost 2 bases and the V segment lost 3 bases, leaving 3 bases of the junction unmatched. CDR1 LNHDA and CDR2 SQIVND come from the germline V gene (reference sequence). The CDR3 nucleotides are TGTGCCAGTAGTATCTGGGACAGGGGCAACTATGGCTACACCTTC. Translating gives CASSIWDRGNYGYTF.

V usage is TRBV19 and J usage is TRBJ2-2; TRBD1 matches 9 bases. The junction had 3 bases not matched to a gene; V was cut back by 4 bases and J by 3 bases. CDR3 length equals 15 residues. Germline V lookup: CDR1 LNHDA, CDR2 SQIVND (reference sequence). This CDR3 is CASSKRQGDTGELFF. In DNA, the CDR3 is TGTGCCAGTAGTAAGCGACAGGGGGACACCGGGGAGCTGTTTTTT. Full variable domain (rest looked up from reference TRBV19 and TRBJ2-2): DGGITQSPKYLFRKEGQNVTLSCEQNLNHDAMYWYRQDPGQGLRLIYYSQIVNDFQKGDIAEGYSVSREKKESFPLTVTSAQKNPTAFYLCASSKRQGDTGELFFGEGSRLTVL.

The genes are TRBV5-1 and TRBJ2-7, with 9 bases that match TRBD1. The CDR3 sequence is 14 residues long. Losses at the gene ends were 2 bases for V and 4 bases for J; bases not matched to a gene: 4. The V gene's germline CDR1 is SGHRS and CDR2 YFSETQ. The CDR3 DNA reads TGCGCCAGCAGCTTAACAGGGGGCGCTTACGAGCAGTACTTC. Protein sequence: CASSLTGGAYEQYF.

This chain uses TRBV6-2 or TRBV6-3 with TRBJ2-1; TRBD2 aligns across 7 bases. This CDR3 has 13 residues. Germline CDR1 and CDR2: MNHEY and SVGEGT. Trimming removed 2 bases from V and 11 bases from J; junction bases left unmatched: 6. CDR3 bases: TGTGCCAGCAGTTACGGGGGGGTCCTTAAGCAGTTCTTC. Encoded protein: CASSYGGVLKQFF.

V gene TRBV27 combines with J gene TRBJ1-6; TRBD1 aligns across 8 bases. The CDR3 contains 16 residues. V lost 2 bases, J lost 11 bases, and 11 bases stayed unmatched. Germline V gene data show CDR1 as MNHEY and CDR2 as SMNVEV (reference sequence). CDR3 sequence (DNA): TGTGCCAGCAGTTTACCCCCCGGACAGGGAGCGACACCCCTCCACTTT. Residues: CASSLPPGQGATPLHF.

CDR3 DNA: TGTGCCAGCAGCGGGGGGCGTAATGAGCAGTTCTTC. This encodes CASSGGRNEQFF. This chain connects TRBV2 to TRBJ2-1; perhaps TRBD2 as D (7 bases). Trimming took off 6 bases at V and 7 bases at J, with 10 bases between the two ends. Germline CDR1 reads SNHLY; CDR2 reads FYNNEI. The CDR3 length is 12 residues.

This sequence joins TRBV10-2 and TRBJ2-4; TRBD1 or TRBD2 may be the D gene (5 bases each). The ends were cut back, 3 bases at V and 6 bases at J, with 12 bases in the middle. This CDR3 is built from 14 residues. Germline CDR1 WSHSY, CDR2 SAAADI. Written as DNA, the CDR3 is TGCGCCAGCAGTGACTGGGGTGGGGGAAACATTCAGTACTTC. Amino acid sequence: CASSDWGGGNIQYF.

This clone came up once. Other DNA sequences in the sample encode the same CDR3. J is TRBJ1-1 and V is TRBV18; D not certain. Per germline, CDR1 KGHSH and CDR2 LQKENI. The ends were cut back, 3 bases at V and 1 base at J, with 6 bases in the middle. The CDR3 sequence is 13 residues long. The CDR3 here is CASSPQENTEAFF. CDR3 coding DNA: TGTGCCAGCTCACCCCAGGAGAACACTGAAGCTTTCTTT.

The chain links TRBV27 to TRBJ2-7, with D unclear. Trimming pared 2 bases from V and 4 bases from J, leaving 9 bases between. This CDR3 contains 13 residues. In germline, CDR1 is MNHEY, CDR2 SMNVEV (reference sequence). The CDR3 nucleotides read TGTGCCAGCAGTTTAGCCCCTACATACGAGCAGTACTTC. Protein product: CASSLAPTYEQYF.

The chain couples TRBV29-1 to TRBJ1-1, with 7 bases fitting TRBD1. Unmatched junction bases numbered 8, after V lost 7 bases and J lost 0 bases. Germline assignment: CDR1 SQVTM and CDR2 ANQGSEA. This CDR3 has 14 residues. Here the CDR3 DNA reads TGCAGCGCCCTACAGGGGTTGGTGAACACTGAAGCTTTCTTT. As protein: CSALQGLVNTEAFF.

The genes are TRBV13 and TRBJ2-3, with no clear D. The CDR3 has 13 amino acids. V lost 5 bases, J lost 3 bases, and 9 bases lay in between. Per the germline V gene, CDR1 is PRHDT and CDR2 is FYEKMQ (reference sequence). The CDR3 nucleotides are TGTGCCAGCAGCCCCGAGGCAACAGATACGCAGTATTTT. As protein: CASSPEATDTQYF.

The chain employs TRBV9 and TRBJ1-2, with TRBD1 matching over 8 bases. The CDR3 contains 16 residues. Germline V gene lookup returns CDR1 SGDLS and CDR2 YYNGEE. Unmatched junction bases numbered 11, after V lost 4 bases and J lost 3 bases. CDR3 sequence (DNA): TGTGCCAGCAGCCCCACCCGGGGACAGGCAGACTATGGCTACACCTTC. This translates into CASSPTRGQADYGYTF.

The chain couples TRBV6-5 to TRBJ2-2; D possibly uses TRBD1 or TRBD2 (5 bases each). Trimming shortened V by 3 bases and J by 0 bases, and 11 bases separated the two germline ends. This CDR3 has 16 amino acids. Germline lookup yields CDR1 MNHEY and CDR2 SVGAGI. The CDR3 loop reads CASSYSGTPNTGELFF. The CDR3 DNA sequence: TGTGCCAGCAGTTATTCCGGGACGCCGAACACCGGGGAGCTGTTTTTT.

The chain links TRBV18 to TRBJ2-3, with TRBD1 identical over 7 bases. CDR1 is KGHSH, CDR2 LQKENI, per germline. This CDR3 has 16 amino acids. The V gene end was trimmed by 3 bases and the J gene end by 1 base; junction bases not matched to a gene: 7. As DNA, the CDR3 is TGTGCCAGCTCACCGGCAGGGGGATATGGCACAGATACGCAGTATTTT. It specifies CASSPAGGYGTDTQYF.

The CDR3, as DNA: TGTGCCAGCAGTCTTGAAGGACAGGGGGTTTTTAACTATGGCTACACCTTC. This encodes CASSLEGQGVFNYGYTF. V is TRBV6-6 and J is TRBJ1-2; 10 bases line up with TRBD1. Germline CDR1 is MNHNY and CDR2 is SVGAGI (reference sequence). The CDR3 totals 17 residues. Losses at the gene ends were 5 bases for V and 1 base for J; bases not matched to a gene: 10.

The genes are TRBV27 and TRBJ2-2; D remains ambiguous. Trimming took 3 bases from V and 4 from J, leaving 12 bases between them. This CDR3 contains 15 residues. The V gene's germline CDR1 is MNHEY and CDR2 SMNVEV (reference sequence). This CDR3 reads CASSFNGLGTGELFF. CDR3 DNA sequence: TGTGCCAGCAGTTTTAACGGGTTGGGCACCGGGGAGCTGTTTTTT.

The table lists this clone with a count of one. The V and J genes are TRBV19 and TRBJ1-5; D uncertain. Germline V gives CDR1 LNHDA, CDR2 SQIVND (reference sequence). CDR3 length: 15 amino acids. Trimming pared 6 bases from V and 2 bases from J, leaving 14 bases between. CDR3 protein: CASRALGEGNQPQHF. In DNA form, the CDR3 reads TGTGCCAGTAGGGCCCTCGGAGAGGGCAATCAGCCCCAGCATTTT.

This chain links TRBV9 with TRBJ1-1; D is perhaps TRBD1 (6 bases). The CDR3 length is 15 residues. Germline V gene data show CDR1 as SGDLS and CDR2 as YYNGEE. Trimming shortened V by 4 bases and J by 3 bases, and 16 bases separated the two germline ends. The CDR3 spells CASSTGAGVDTEAFF. The CDR3 DNA reads as TGTGCCAGCAGCACCGGGGCAGGGGTAGACACTGAAGCTTTCTTT.

V gene TRBV5-4 combines with J gene TRBJ1-4, with D uncertain. The length of the CDR3 is 15 residues. The V end lost 0 bases, the J end lost 8 bases, and 14 bases lay between the germline ends. CDR1 is SGHNT, CDR2 YYREEE, per germline (reference sequence). CDR3 sequence reads: CASSLVGPGGEKLFF. The CDR3 DNA sequence: TGTGCCAGCAGCTTGGTAGGGCCCGGTGGAGAAAAACTGTTTTTT.